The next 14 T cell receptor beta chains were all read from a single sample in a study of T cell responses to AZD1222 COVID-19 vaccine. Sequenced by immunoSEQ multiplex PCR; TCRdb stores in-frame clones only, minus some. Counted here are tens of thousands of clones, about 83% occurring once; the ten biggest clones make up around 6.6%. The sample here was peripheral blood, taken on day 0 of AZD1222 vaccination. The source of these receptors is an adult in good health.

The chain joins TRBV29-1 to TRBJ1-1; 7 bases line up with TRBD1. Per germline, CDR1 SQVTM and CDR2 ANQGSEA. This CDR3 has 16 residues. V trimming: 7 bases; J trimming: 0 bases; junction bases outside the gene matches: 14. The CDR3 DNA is TGCAGCGCCAGAAGCTTTACCGGGACAGTGAACACTGAAGCTTTCTTT. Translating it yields CSARSFTGTVNTEAFF.

The CDR3 here is CASSPRLAGTQETQYF. DNA for the CDR3: TGTGCCAGCTCACCAAGGCTAGCGGGAACCCAAGAGACCCAGTACTTC. This chain uses TRBV18 with TRBJ2-5; 9 bases align to TRBD2. Germline V gene data show CDR1 as KGHSH and CDR2 as LQKENI. This CDR3 region has 16 residues. V dropped 2 bases and J dropped 1; count of bases not matched to a gene: 5.

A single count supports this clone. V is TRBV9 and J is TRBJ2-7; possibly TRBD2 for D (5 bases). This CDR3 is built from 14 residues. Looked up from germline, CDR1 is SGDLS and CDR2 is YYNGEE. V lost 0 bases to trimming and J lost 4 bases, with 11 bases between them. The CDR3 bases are TGTGCCAGCAGCGTAGAACAGCGCGGGTACGAGCAGTACTTC. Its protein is CASSVEQRGYEQYF.

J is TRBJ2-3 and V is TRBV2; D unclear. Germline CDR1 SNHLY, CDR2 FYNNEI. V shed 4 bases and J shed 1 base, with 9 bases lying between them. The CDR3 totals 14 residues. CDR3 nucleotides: TGTGCCAGCAGTGCACAGCTCGGCACAGATACGCAGTATTTT. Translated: CASSAQLGTDTQYF.

This CDR3 reads CASSSLEQGAPWGDYEQYF. The DNA for the CDR3 is TGTGCCAGCAGCTCATTGGAGCAGGGGGCACCTTGGGGGGACTACGAGCAGTACTTC. The rearrangement links TRBV11-2 to TRBJ2-7, with TRBD1 identical over 8 bases. V dropped 4 bases and J dropped 3; count of bases not matched to a gene: 20. CDR1 and CDR2 (germline): SGHAT, FQNNGV. The CDR3 is 19 residues long. Full variable domain (remainder filled in from reference TRBV11-2 and TRBJ2-7): EAGVAQSPRYKIIEKRQSVAFWCNPISGHATLYWYQQILGQGPKLLIQFQNNGVVDDSQLPKDRFSAERLKGVDSTLKIQPAKLEDSAVYLCASSSLEQGAPWGDYEQYFGPGTRLTVT.

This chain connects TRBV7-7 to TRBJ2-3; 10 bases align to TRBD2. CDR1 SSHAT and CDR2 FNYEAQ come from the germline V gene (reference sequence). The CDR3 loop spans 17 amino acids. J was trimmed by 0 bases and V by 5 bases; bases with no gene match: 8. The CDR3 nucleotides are TGTGCCAGCAGCCGGGACCTAGCGGGGGCGAGCACAGATACGCAGTATTTT. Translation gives CASSRDLAGASTDTQYF.

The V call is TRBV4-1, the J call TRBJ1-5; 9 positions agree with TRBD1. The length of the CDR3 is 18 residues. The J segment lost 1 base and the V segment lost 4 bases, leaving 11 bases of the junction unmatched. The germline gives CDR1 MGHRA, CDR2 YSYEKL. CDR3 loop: CASSLTGTGTLSNQPQHF. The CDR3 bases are TGCGCCAGCAGCCTCACCGGGACAGGGACCCTAAGCAATCAGCCCCAGCATTTT.

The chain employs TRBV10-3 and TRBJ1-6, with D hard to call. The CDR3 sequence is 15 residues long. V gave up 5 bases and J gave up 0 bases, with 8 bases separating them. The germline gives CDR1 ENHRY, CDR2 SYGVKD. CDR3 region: CAISSWSSYNSPLHF. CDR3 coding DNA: TGTGCCATCAGTTCCTGGAGCTCCTATAATTCACCCCTCCACTTT.

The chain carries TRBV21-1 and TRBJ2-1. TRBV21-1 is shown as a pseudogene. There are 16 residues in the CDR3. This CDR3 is CASSKAGRWNYNEQFF. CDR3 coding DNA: TGTGCCAGCAGCAAAGCGGGAAGGTGGAACTACAATGAGCAGTTCTTC.

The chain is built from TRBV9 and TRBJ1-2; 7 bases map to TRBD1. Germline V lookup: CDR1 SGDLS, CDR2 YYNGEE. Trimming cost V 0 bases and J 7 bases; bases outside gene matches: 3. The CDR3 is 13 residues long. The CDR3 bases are TGTGCCAGCAGCGTAGGAACAGGGGCTGGCTACACCTTC. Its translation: CASSVGTGAGYTF.

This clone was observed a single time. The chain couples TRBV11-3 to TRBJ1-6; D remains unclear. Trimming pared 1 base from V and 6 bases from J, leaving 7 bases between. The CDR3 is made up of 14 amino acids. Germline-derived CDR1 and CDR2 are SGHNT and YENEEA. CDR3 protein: CASSLGGTNSPLHF. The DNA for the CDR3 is TGTGCCAGCAGCTTAGGGGGAACTAATTCACCCCTCCACTTT.

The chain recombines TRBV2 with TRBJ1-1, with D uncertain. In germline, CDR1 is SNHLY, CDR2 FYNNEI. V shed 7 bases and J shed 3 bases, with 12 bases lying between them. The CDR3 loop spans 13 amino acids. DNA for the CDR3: TGTGCCAGCACTGACGCGATTCACACTGAAGCTTTCTTT. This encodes CASTDAIHTEAFF.

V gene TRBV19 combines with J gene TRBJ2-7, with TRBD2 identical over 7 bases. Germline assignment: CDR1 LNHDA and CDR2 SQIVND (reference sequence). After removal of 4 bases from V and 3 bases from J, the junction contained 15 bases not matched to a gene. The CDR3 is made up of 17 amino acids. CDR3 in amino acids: CASSKGPRAQRGYEQYF. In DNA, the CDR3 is TGTGCCAGTAGTAAAGGCCCCCGGGCGCAGCGGGGCTACGAGCAGTACTTC.

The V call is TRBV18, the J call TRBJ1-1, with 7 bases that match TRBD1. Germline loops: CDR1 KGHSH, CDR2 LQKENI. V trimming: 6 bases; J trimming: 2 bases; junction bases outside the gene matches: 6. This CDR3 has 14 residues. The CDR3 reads CASSQGQSNTEAFF. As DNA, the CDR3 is TGTGCCAGCTCCCAGGGACAGTCAAACACTGAAGCTTTCTTT.